One and the same sample provided the 18 T cell receptor beta chains below, sequenced in a study of shared clonotypes between healthy human individuals. TCRdb's table, derived via immunoSEQ multiplex PCR, lists solely in-frame clones and lacks some. The repertoire consists of some 1.4 million clones, with roughly 96% occurring once and the leading ten covering roughly 1.2%. Specimen: naive CD4+ T cells sorted from blood. Documented subset: CD45RA+ positively selected. All receptors come from a man younger than 40 in good health.

This chain uses TRBV7-2 with TRBJ2-7; perhaps TRBD1 as D (5 bases). The CDR3 extends over 12 amino acids. The ends were cut back, 5 bases at V and 7 bases at J, with 12 bases in the middle. CDR1 and CDR2 from the germline V gene are SGHTA and FQGNSA. The CDR3 sequence: CASSKSGWEQYF. CDR3 DNA: TGTGCCAGCAGCAAATCAGGGTGGGAGCAGTACTTC.

This clone occurred once. The same CDR3 is also encoded by other DNA sequences in this sample. V gene TRBV7-6 combines with J gene TRBJ2-7, with 9 bases identical to TRBD1. Germline loops: CDR1 SGHVS, CDR2 FNYEAQ. There are 13 residues in the CDR3. Losses at the gene ends were 5 bases for V and 3 bases for J; bases not matched to a gene: 2. The CDR3 here is CASSRTGDYEQYF. The CDR3 DNA reads TGTGCCAGCAGCCGGACAGGGGACTACGAGCAGTACTTC.

V usage is TRBV19 and J usage is TRBJ2-7, with 14 bases matching TRBD2. CDR1 LNHDA and CDR2 SQIVND come from the germline V gene (reference sequence). The V and J ends lost 3 bases and 7 bases, in that order; junction bases with no gene match: 8. The CDR3 extends over 16 amino acids. CDR3 protein: CASSIGGTSGREEQYF. CDR3 bases: TGTGCCAGTAGTATTGGGGGGACTAGCGGGAGAGAGGAGCAGTACTTC.

This chain links TRBV18 with TRBJ2-2; D uncertain. Trimming took off 6 bases at V and 2 bases at J, with 19 bases between the two ends. CDR3 length: 17 residues. CDR1 and CDR2 from the germline V gene are KGHSH and LQKENI. The chain's CDR3 is CASSYLNGRINTGELFF. The CDR3 DNA reads TGTGCCAGCTCGTATCTAAACGGCCGGATTAACACCGGGGAGCTGTTTTTT.

The V gene is TRBV11-2, the J gene TRBJ1-2, with 9 bases lining up with TRBD1. Germline values: CDR1 SGHAT, CDR2 FQNNGV. The V gene end was trimmed by 6 bases and the J gene end by 6 bases; junction bases not matched to a gene: 17. The CDR3 totals 17 residues. Here the CDR3 reads CASSQRDRGNLWHGYTF. CDR3 DNA sequence: TGTGCCAGCAGTCAGCGCGACAGGGGGAATCTTTGGCATGGCTACACCTTC.

The genes are TRBV5-1 and TRBJ2-1; TRBD1 matches at 8 bases. This CDR3 has 13 residues. Germline CDR1 is SGHRS and CDR2 is YFSETQ. After removal of 6 bases from V and 9 bases from J, the junction contained 8 bases not matched to a gene. As DNA, the CDR3 is TGCGCCAGCAAATTCACAGGGGGTTCTGAGCAGTTCTTC. Residues: CASKFTGGSEQFF. The full variable domain, in which reference TRBV5-1 and TRBJ2-1 provide the parts outside the CDR3, is KAGVTQTPRYLIKTRGQQVTLSCSPISGHRSVSWYQQTPGQGLQFLFEYFSETQRNKGNFPGRFSGRQFSNSRSEMNVSTLELGDSALYLCASKFTGGSEQFFGPGTRLTVL.

The V and J genes are TRBV19 and TRBJ1-1; 7 positions agree with TRBD1. This CDR3 has 14 residues. Germline values: CDR1 LNHDA, CDR2 SQIVND (reference sequence). V was clipped by 7 bases and J by 8 bases; unmatched bases: 13. CDR3 loop: CASNKIGGTVEAFF. The CDR3 region has the DNA TGTGCCAGTAACAAAATTGGGGGGACAGTAGAAGCTTTCTTT. The full variable domain, completed using reference TRBV19 and TRBJ1-1, is DGGITQSPKYLFRKEGQNVTLSCEQNLNHDAMYWYRQDPGQGLRLIYYSQIVNDFQKGDIAEGYSVSREKKESFPLTVTSAQKNPTAFYLCASNKIGGTVEAFFGQGTRLTVV.

The rearrangement uses TRBV5-1 and TRBJ2-2; a possible D gene is TRBD1 (6 bases). V gave up 4 bases and J gave up 0 bases, with 13 bases separating them. The V gene's germline CDR1 is SGHRS and CDR2 YFSETQ. The CDR3 has 16 amino acids. The CDR3 nucleotides are TGCGCCAGCAGCCCGACAGGCCCCCCGAACACCGGGGAGCTGTTTTTT. Its translation: CASSPTGPPNTGELFF.

The genes are TRBV5-5 and TRBJ1-2; TRBD1 matches at 7 bases. There are 14 residues in the CDR3. CDR1 and CDR2 (germline): SGHKS, YYEKEE (reference sequence). With 4 bases clipped from V and 4 bases from J, the junction kept 7 bases outside the gene matches. The DNA for the CDR3 is TGTGCCAGCAGCGGGGGACAGATCTCCTATGGCTACACCTTC. Residues: CASSGGQISYGYTF.

The chain recombines TRBV5-4 with TRBJ2-2, with D possibly matching TRBD1 (7 bases). The CDR3 length is 17 residues. Between the trimmed V and J ends, which lost 0 bases and 3 bases, there was a span of 15 bases. Germline V lookup: CDR1 SGHNT, CDR2 YYREEE (reference sequence). The CDR3 spells CASSLARDRRYTGELFF. DNA for the CDR3: TGTGCCAGCAGCTTGGCGCGGGACAGAAGATACACCGGGGAGCTGTTTTTT.

V gene TRBV7-2 combines with J gene TRBJ2-7; D is unresolved. The CDR3 totals 12 residues. Trimming took off 6 bases at V and 2 bases at J, with 8 bases between the two ends. Germline V gives CDR1 SGHTA, CDR2 FQGNSA. CDR3 protein: CASSRKPYEQYF. The CDR3 DNA follows: TGTGCCAGCAGTCGGAAGCCCTACGAGCAGTACTTC.

The gene calls are TRBV7-8 and TRBJ2-1, with a possible D match to TRBD2 (6 bases). This CDR3 spans 15 amino acids. The V and J ends lost 5 bases and 1 base respectively, with 12 bases between them. The germline V gene has CDR1 SGHVS and CDR2 FQNEAQ. Written as DNA, the CDR3 is TGTGCCAGCAGCCCGCGGGACCAGTCCTACAATGAGCAGTTCTTC. It yields the protein CASSPRDQSYNEQFF.

The chain recombines TRBV6-5 with TRBJ1-4; maybe TRBD1 (5 bases). Trimming removed 6 bases at V and 3 bases at J, with 14 bases between. From germline, CDR1 is MNHEY and CDR2 SVGAGI. The CDR3 is 15 residues long. The chain's CDR3 is CASRGSGGSNEKLFF. CDR3 bases: TGTGCCAGCAGGGGGTCGGGGGGGTCTAATGAAAAACTGTTTTTT.

V usage is TRBV2 and J usage is TRBJ2-3; D is possibly TRBD2 (6 bases). CDR3 size: 17 residues. V was trimmed by 3 bases and J by 0 bases, leaving 16 bases between them. Germline V gene sequence: CDR1 SNHLY, CDR2 FYNNEI. The CDR3 sequence: CASSDGVGAGSTDTQYF. In DNA form, the CDR3 reads TGTGCCAGCAGTGATGGGGTGGGAGCGGGTAGCACAGATACGCAGTATTTT.

The V call is TRBV9, the J call TRBJ2-4; possibly TRBD1 for D (6 bases). Germline V gene sequence: CDR1 SGDLS, CDR2 YYNGEE. This CDR3 is 14 amino acids long. The V gene lost 0 bases and the J gene lost 8 bases, with 12 bases spanning the gap. As DNA, the CDR3 is TGTGCCAGCAGCGTAGACCAGGGGACCCACATTCAGTACTTC. Its protein is CASSVDQGTHIQYF.

The chain uses TRBV7-2 and TRBJ1-5, with a tentative D call TRBD1 (6 bases). Trimming removed 5 bases from V and 3 bases from J, with 11 bases in between. The CDR3 is 14 amino acids. Germline V gene data show CDR1 as SGHTA and CDR2 as FQGNSA. The CDR3 here is CASSNTGPNQPQHF. In nucleotides, the CDR3 is TGTGCCAGCAGCAATACAGGGCCCAATCAGCCCCAGCATTTT.

J is TRBJ2-2 and V is TRBV7-7; 12 bases map to TRBD2. The CDR3 is 18 residues long. Trimming removed 2 bases from V and 0 bases from J; junction bases left unmatched: 4. Germline assignment: CDR1 SSHAT and CDR2 FNYEAQ (reference sequence). The CDR3 DNA reads TGTGCCAGCAGCTTAACAGGACTAGCGGGAACGAACACCGGGGAGCTGTTTTTT. Residues: CASSLTGLAGTNTGELFF.

The chain carries TRBV7-2 and TRBJ1-5, with D perhaps matching TRBD1 (6 bases). The CDR3 has 14 residues. The V end was cut by 4 bases, the J end by 2 bases, with 9 bases between. Germline CDR1 SGHTA, CDR2 FQGNSA. The CDR3 region has the DNA TGTGCCAGCAGCTCGACAGGAGGCAATCAGCCCCAGCATTTT. As protein: CASSSTGGNQPQHF.